The rows below give T cell receptor beta chains drawn from one sample of a study of blood T cell repertoires in COVID-19. Only in-frame clones appear in the TCRdb table, and some are missing; sequencing was by immunoSEQ multiplex PCR. This sample has around 240,000 clones; 80% to 90% occur once, and the top ten carry 0.87%. The sample was PBMCs or T cells enriched from blood (not recorded which). All receptors come from a man between 50 and 59 years old who had been exposed to COVID-19. Both conserved end residues are part of each CDR3. D genes are given only for firm matches. Some rows mark clone size as missing; the rest say once, few, many or name a class of expanded clone.

clone_size	j_call	v_call	d_call	cdr3_nt	cdr3_aa
-	TRBJ1-3	TRBV6-5	-	TGTGCCAGCAGGCTCTCGGGGTTAGGTGGAAACACCATATATTTT	CASRLSGLGGNTIYF
once	TRBJ2-5	TRBV2	-	TGTGCCAGCAGTACCGACGGCTTCGGGGAGACCCAGTACTTC	CASSTDGFGETQYF
-	TRBJ2-1	TRBV5-1	-	TGCGTCAGCTCCCAGGCGACAGCCAATGAGCAGTTCTTC	CVSSQATANEQFF
-	TRBJ1-4	TRBV25-1	-	TGTGCCAGCAGTGGACCCATTGACAGGTTGTATGAAAAACTGTTTTTT	CASSGPIDRLYEKLFF
few	TRBJ2-3	TRBV9	-	TGTGCCAGCAGCGTAGCGGGAGGGGGCATAGATACGCAGTATTTT	CASSVAGGGIDTQYF
-	TRBJ1-6	TRBV19	TRBD1	TGTGCCAGTAGTCCCGTTTTCGACAGGGGACCTAATTCACCCCTCCACTTT	CASSPVFDRGPNSPLHF
-	TRBJ2-1	TRBV19	-	TGTGCCAGTAGTAACGGGGGGCTGTTCTACAATGAGCAGTTCTTC	CASSNGGLFYNEQFF
-	TRBJ2-1	TRBV6-5	-	TGTGCCAGCAGGTCGTATGCGGGCTCCTACAATGAGCAGTTCTTC	CASRSYAGSYNEQFF
-	TRBJ1-2	TRBV18	-	TGTGCCAGCTCACCAAGCGCGGCAGCTTATGGCTACACCTTC	CASSPSAAAYGYTF
-	TRBJ1-1	TRBV11-1	-	TGTGCCAGCAGCTCTAGGGAGGGGGGGATGAACACTGAAGCTTTCTTT	CASSSREGGMNTEAFF
-	TRBJ1-2	TRBV6-4	-	TGTGCCAGCAGTTCCGGACACCCTAACTATGGCTACACCTTC	CASSSGHPNYGYTF
once	TRBJ2-1	TRBV2	-	TGTGCCAGCAGCCTAAACAATGAGCAGTTCTTC	CASSLNNEQFF
-	TRBJ1-1	TRBV29-1	-	TGCAGCGTTGTTTCGGCGGGCACTGAAGCTTTCTTT	CSVVSAGTEAFF
few	TRBJ1-6	TRBV18	-	TGTGCCAGCTCACCTCAGGAAAAGAATTCACCCCTCCACTTT	CASSPQEKNSPLHF
-	TRBJ2-1	TRBV9	TRBD2	TGTGCCAGCAGCCCTGGGACTAGCGGAGGATACAATGAGCAGTTCTTC	CASSPGTSGGYNEQFF
-	TRBJ1-6	TRBV28	TRBD1	TGTGCCAGCAGTCCTGGGACAGGGTTGTATAATTCACCCCTCCACTTT	CASSPGTGLYNSPLHF
once	TRBJ2-1	TRBV7-9	TRBD2	TGTGCCAGCAGCTTAGCGGTACTAGCGGGCGACAATGAGCAGTTCTTC	CASSLAVLAGDNEQFF
-	TRBJ2-1	TRBV9	-	TGTGCCAGCAGCGTAGAGGGGAGGTTCTACAATGAGCAGTTCTTC	CASSVEGRFYNEQFF
-	TRBJ2-7	TRBV19	TRBD1	TGTGCCAGTAGCGGGACAGGGGGGTTGAGAACGCAGTACTTC	CASSGTGGLRTQYF
-	TRBJ1-2	TRBV28	-	TGTGCCAGCAGTTTAGGGGGGGCAGTCGCTAACTATGGCTACACCTTC	CASSLGGAVANYGYTF